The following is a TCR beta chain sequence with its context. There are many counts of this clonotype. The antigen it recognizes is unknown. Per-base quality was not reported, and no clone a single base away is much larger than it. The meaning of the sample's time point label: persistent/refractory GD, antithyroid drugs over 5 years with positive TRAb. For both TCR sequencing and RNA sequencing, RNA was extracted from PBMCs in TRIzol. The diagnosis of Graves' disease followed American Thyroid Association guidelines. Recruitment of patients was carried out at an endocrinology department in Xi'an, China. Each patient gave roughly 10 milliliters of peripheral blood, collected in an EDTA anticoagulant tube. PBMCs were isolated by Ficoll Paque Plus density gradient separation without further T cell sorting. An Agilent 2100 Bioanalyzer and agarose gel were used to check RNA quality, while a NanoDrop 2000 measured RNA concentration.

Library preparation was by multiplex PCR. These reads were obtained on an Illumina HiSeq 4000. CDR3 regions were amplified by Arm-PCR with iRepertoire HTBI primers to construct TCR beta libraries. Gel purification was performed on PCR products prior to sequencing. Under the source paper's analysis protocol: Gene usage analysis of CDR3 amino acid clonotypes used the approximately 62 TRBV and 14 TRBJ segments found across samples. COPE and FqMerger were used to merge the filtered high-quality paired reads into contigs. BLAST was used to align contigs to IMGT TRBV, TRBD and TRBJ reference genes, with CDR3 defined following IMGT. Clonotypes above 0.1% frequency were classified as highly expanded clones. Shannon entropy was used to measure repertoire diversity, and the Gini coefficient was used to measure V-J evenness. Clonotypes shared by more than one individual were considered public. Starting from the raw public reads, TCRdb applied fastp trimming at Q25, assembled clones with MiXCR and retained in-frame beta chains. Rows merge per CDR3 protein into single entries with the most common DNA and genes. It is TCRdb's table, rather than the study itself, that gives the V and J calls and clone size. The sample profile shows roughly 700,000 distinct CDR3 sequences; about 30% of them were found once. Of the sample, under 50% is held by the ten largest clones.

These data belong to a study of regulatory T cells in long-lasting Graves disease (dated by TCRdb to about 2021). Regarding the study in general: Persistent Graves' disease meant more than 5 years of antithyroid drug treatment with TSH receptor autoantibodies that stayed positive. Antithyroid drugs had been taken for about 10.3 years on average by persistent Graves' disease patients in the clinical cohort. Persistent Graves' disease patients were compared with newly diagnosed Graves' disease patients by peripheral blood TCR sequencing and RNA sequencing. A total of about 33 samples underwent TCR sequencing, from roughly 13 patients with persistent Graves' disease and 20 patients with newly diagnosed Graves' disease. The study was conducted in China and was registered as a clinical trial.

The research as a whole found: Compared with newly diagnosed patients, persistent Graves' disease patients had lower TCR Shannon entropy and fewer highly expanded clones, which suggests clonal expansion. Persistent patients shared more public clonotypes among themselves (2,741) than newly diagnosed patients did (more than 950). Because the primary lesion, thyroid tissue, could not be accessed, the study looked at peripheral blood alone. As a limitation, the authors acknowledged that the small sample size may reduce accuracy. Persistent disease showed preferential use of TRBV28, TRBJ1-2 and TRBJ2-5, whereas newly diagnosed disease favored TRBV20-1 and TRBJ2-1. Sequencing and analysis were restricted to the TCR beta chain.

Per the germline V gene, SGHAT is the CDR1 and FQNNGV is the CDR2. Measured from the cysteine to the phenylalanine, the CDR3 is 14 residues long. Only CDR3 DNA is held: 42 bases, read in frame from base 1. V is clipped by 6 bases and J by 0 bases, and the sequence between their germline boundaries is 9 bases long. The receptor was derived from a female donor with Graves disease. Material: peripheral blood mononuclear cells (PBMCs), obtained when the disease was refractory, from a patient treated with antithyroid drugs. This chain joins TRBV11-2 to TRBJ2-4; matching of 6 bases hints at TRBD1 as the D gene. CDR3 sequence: CASSSGVAKNIQYF. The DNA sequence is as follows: TGTGCCAGCAGTTCAGGGGTAGCCAAAAACATTCAGTACTTC.